Listed here are 14 T cell receptor beta chains from one sample, sequenced in a study of shared clonotypes between healthy human individuals. The assay was immunoSEQ multiplex PCR, and TCRdb's table has in-frame clones only and misses some. The data show hundreds of thousands of clones, with approximately 96% seen just once and 0.095% to 0.13% held by the top ten. Positively selected for CCR7, the CD45RO-negative cells used as naive CD8 cells excluded terminally differentiated effector memory CD45RA+ cells. The source material was naive CD8+ T cells sorted from blood. These receptors originate from a woman in her 30s in good health.

The chain has TRBV28 and TRBJ2-7; maybe TRBD2 (5 bases). The length of the CDR3 is 15 residues. Trimming took 0 bases from V and 4 from J, leaving 13 bases between them. Germline V gives CDR1 MDHEN, CDR2 SYDVKM. The CDR3, as DNA: TGTGCCAGCAGTTTATGGAACGGGCCGGGGTACGAGCAGTACTTC. This codes for CASSLWNGPGYEQYF.

This chain links TRBV4-2 with TRBJ2-7; no reliable D call. Germline V CDR1 and CDR2: LGHNA, YNFKEQ. This CDR3 is 13 amino acids long. V was clipped by 1 base and J by 2 bases, with 6 bases between them. The CDR3 here is CASSQVSAYEQYF. DNA for the CDR3: TGTGCCAGCAGCCAAGTCTCTGCCTACGAGCAGTACTTC.

V and J are TRBV13 and TRBJ2-5; D is ambiguous. The CDR3 is 14 residues long. V lost 2 bases and J 3 bases, leaving 10 bases between the germline ends. The V gene's germline CDR1 is PRHDT and CDR2 FYEKMQ (reference sequence). CDR3 sequence reads: CASSLSLGEETQYF. CDR3 nucleotide sequence: TGTGCCAGCAGCTTAAGTCTTGGGGAAGAGACCCAGTACTTC.

V gene TRBV18 combines with J gene TRBJ1-1; D is undetermined. Germline CDR1 and CDR2: KGHSH and LQKENI. V shed 3 bases and J shed 1 base, with 6 bases lying between them. The CDR3 is 13 residues long. The CDR3 region has the DNA TGTGCCAGCTCACCCCGTAGGAACACTGAAGCTTTCTTT. This translates into CASSPRRNTEAFF.

The chain combines TRBV25-1 with TRBJ2-7; D possibly corresponds to TRBD2 (6 bases). The CDR3 is made up of 13 amino acids. V was cut by 6 bases and J by 7 bases, with 16 bases left in between. Germline CDR1 MGHDK, CDR2 SYGVNS. The CDR3 DNA is TGTGCCAGCAGCCCCGGGAGCGTTGGGGAGCAGTACTTC. It encodes CASSPGSVGEQYF.

The CDR3 spells CASSPWRTGTEAFF. The CDR3, as DNA: TGTGCCAGCAGCCCCTGGCGGACTGGTACTGAAGCTTTCTTT. The chain links TRBV9 to TRBJ1-1; D not certain. CDR1 SGDLS and CDR2 YYNGEE come from the germline V gene. The CDR3 is 14 residues long. Trimming shortened V by 4 bases and J by 5 bases, and 15 bases separated the two germline ends.

This chain uses TRBV21-1 with TRBJ2-7; no DNA check was done on the table's D call, TRBD2. TRBV21-1 is given as a pseudogene. The CDR3 is made up of 13 amino acids. The CDR3 is CASSKVPWAPGYF. DNA of the CDR3: TGTGCCAGCAGCAAAGTCCCCTGGGCCCCGGGATACTTC.

The chain joins TRBV19 to TRBJ1-6; 8 nucleotides align to TRBD1. Germline V CDR1 and CDR2: LNHDA, SQIVND (reference sequence). The CDR3 covers 15 residues. Trimming cost V 9 bases and J 5 bases; bases outside gene matches: 9. The CDR3 DNA is TGTGCCAGCAGGGGACCGGGACAGGATAATTCACCCCTCCACTTT. The encoded protein is CASRGPGQDNSPLHF.

The V and J genes are TRBV27 and TRBJ2-7; 10 nucleotides agree with TRBD2. The junction had 10 bases not matched to a gene; V was cut back by 6 bases and J by 2 bases. Germline V gene sequence: CDR1 MNHEY, CDR2 SMNVEV (reference sequence). CDR3 length equals 16 residues. DNA of the CDR3: TGTGCCAGCAGCCTTCTGGGAAGCGGGAGGGCCTACGAGCAGTACTTC. Encoded protein: CASSLLGSGRAYEQYF.

The chain has TRBV6-1 and TRBJ2-7, with 9 bases lining up with TRBD2. Trimming took 6 bases from V and 0 from J; bases not matched to a gene: 3. Germline V gives CDR1 MNHNS, CDR2 SASEGT. The CDR3 sequence is 14 residues long. Here the CDR3 reads CASRASGISYEQYF. CDR3 nucleotide sequence: TGTGCCAGCAGGGCTAGCGGGATCTCCTACGAGCAGTACTTC.

This sequence joins TRBV28 and TRBJ2-7; D possibly corresponds to TRBD1 (5 bases). V was trimmed by 3 bases and J by 7 bases, leaving 10 bases between them. This CDR3 has 12 amino acids. The germline V gene encodes CDR1 MDHEN and CDR2 SYDVKM. The CDR3 here is CASSLGLWEQYF. The DNA for the CDR3 is TGTGCCAGCAGTTTGGGGCTTTGGGAGCAGTACTTC.

The chain employs TRBV27 and TRBJ1-1, with TRBD1 as a possible D gene (5 bases). The germline CDR1 and CDR2 sequences are MNHEY and SMNVEV (reference sequence). The CDR3 loop spans 15 amino acids. Trimming took off 0 bases at V and 5 bases at J, with 13 bases between the two ends. The CDR3 loop reads CASSLSPGTLTEAFF. The CDR3, as DNA: TGTGCCAGCAGTTTATCCCCCGGGACGTTAACTGAAGCTTTCTTT.

V and J are TRBV28 and TRBJ2-2; 9 bases fit TRBD2. The germline gives CDR1 MDHEN, CDR2 SYDVKM. J was trimmed by 2 bases and V by 3 bases; bases with no gene match: 16. CDR3 size: 20 residues. CDR3 sequence reads: CASSFRGIYVAGANTGELFF. CDR3 coding DNA: TGTGCCAGCAGTTTTCGAGGTATATATGTAGCGGGAGCCAACACCGGGGAGCTGTTTTTT. The full variable domain, completed using reference TRBV28 and TRBJ2-2, is DVKVTQSSRYLVKRTGEKVFLECVQDMDHENMFWYRQDPGLGLRLIYFSYDVKMKEKGDIPEGYSVSREKKERFSLILESASTNQTSMYLCASSFRGIYVAGANTGELFFGEGSRLTVL.

The rearrangement joins TRBV9 to TRBJ2-5; a weak D match, TRBD1 (5 bases). The ends were cut back, 3 bases at V and 4 bases at J, with 19 bases in the middle. Germline V gene data show CDR1 as SGDLS and CDR2 as YYNGEE. This CDR3 has 16 residues. CDR3 amino acids: CASSEEIGVDLETQYF. The CDR3 DNA is TGTGCCAGCAGCGAGGAGATAGGGGTAGACCTAGAGACCCAGTACTTC.